This T cell receptor (beta chain) emerged from a study of T cells in Graves' hyperthyroidism and ophthalmopathy. The study's findings and limits: Most thyroid clonotypes with frequency above 0.001 were detected in blood.

V was trimmed by 7 bases and J by 7 bases, leaving 22 bases between them. The length of the CDR3 is 15 residues. Germline V lookup: CDR1 MNHNS, CDR2 SASEGT. In its sample, this clonotype was seen many times. Its target is not known. The source material, RNA transcripts, was used to amplify TCR beta CDR3 regions. With the HTBI primer set, the TCR CDR3 went through a first round of RT-PCR. TCRdb processed the multiplex PCR reads anew with MiXCR; each CDR3 protein has one entry. The table lists 300,000 to 450,000 distinct CDR3 sequences, roughly 18% of them singletons. The TCR was taken from a man aged 18 to 29 with Graves' ophthalmopathy. The material sequenced was blood. The V gene is TRBV6-1, the J gene TRBJ1-2, with TRBD1 as a possible D gene (5 bases). DNA of the CDR3: TGTGCCAGCACCATCAACCCCGGGCAGGGCACTGGCTACACCTTC. Translated, it gives CASTINPGQGTGYTF.